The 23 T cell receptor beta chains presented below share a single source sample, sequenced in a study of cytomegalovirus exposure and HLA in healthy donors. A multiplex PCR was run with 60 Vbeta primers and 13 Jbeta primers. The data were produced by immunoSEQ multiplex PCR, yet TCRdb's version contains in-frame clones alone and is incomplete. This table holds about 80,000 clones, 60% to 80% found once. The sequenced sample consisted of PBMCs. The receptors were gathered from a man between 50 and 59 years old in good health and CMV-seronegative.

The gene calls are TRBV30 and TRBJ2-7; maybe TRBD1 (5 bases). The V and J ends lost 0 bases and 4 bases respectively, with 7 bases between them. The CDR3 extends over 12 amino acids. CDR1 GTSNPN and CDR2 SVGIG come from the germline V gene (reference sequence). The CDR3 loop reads CAWSVRGYEQYF. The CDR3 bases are TGTGCCTGGAGTGTAAGGGGTTACGAGCAGTACTTC.

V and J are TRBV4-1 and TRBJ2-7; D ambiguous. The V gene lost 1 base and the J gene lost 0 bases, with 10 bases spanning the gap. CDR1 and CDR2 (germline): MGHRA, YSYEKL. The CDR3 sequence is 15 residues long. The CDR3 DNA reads TGCGCCAGCAGCCAAGGTCCGGAGAGCTCCTACGAGCAGTACTTC. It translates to CASSQGPESSYEQYF.

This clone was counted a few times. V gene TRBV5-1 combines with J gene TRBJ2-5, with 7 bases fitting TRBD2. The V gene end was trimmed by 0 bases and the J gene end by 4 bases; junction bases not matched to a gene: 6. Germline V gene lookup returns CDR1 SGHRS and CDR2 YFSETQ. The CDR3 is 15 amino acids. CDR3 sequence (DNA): TGCGCCAGCAGCTTGGGAACGGGGGGTGTAGAGACCCAGTACTTC. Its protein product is CASSLGTGGVETQYF.

This CDR3 reads CATSSPQTGNYGYTF. The CDR3 coding sequence is TGTGCCACCAGCAGCCCCCAGACAGGGAACTATGGCTACACCTTC. The V call is TRBV15, the J call TRBJ1-2, with TRBD1 matching 7 bases. This CDR3 spans 15 amino acids. Germline CDR1 LNHNV, CDR2 YYDKDF (reference sequence). V dropped 3 bases and J dropped 2; count of bases not matched to a gene: 6. Full variable domain (outside the CDR3, taken from reference TRBV15 and TRBJ1-2): DAMVIQNPRYQVTQFGKPVTLSCSQTLNHNVMYWYQQKSSQAPKLLFHYYDKDFNNEADTPDNFQSRRPNTSFCFLDIRSPGLGDTAMYLCATSSPQTGNYGYTFGSGTRLTVV.

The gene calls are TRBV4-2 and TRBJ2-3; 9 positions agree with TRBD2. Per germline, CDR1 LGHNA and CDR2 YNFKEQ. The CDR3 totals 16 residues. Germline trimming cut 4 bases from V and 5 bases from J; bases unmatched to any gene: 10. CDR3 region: CASSRRRGGEGDTQYF. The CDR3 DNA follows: TGTGCCAGCAGCCGCAGGCGGGGGGGAGAGGGAGATACGCAGTATTTT.

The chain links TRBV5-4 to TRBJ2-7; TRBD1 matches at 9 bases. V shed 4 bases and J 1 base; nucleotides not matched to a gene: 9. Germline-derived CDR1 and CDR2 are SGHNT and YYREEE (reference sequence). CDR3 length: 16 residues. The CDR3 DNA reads TGTGCCAGCAGCCCAAAAACAGGGGGCAAATCCTACGAGCAGTACTTC. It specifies CASSPKTGGKSYEQYF. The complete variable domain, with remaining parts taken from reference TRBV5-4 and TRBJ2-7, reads ETGVTQSPTHLIKTRGQQVTLRCSSQSGHNTVSWYQQALGQGPQFIFQYYREEENGRGNFPPRFSGLQFPNYSSELNVNALELDDSALYLCASSPKTGGKSYEQYFGPGTRLTVT.

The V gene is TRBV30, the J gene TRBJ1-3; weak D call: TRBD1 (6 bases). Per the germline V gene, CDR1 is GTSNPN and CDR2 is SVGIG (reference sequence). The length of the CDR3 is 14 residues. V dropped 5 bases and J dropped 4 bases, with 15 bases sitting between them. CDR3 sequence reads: CAWSRTVTGNTIYF. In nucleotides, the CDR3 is TGTGCCTGGTCTCGGACAGTTACAGGAAACACCATATATTTT.

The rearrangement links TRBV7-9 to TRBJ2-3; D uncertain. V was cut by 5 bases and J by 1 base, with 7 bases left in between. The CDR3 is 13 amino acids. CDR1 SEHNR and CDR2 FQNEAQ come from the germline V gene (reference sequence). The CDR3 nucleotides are TGTGCCAGCAGCCTCTCCCGCACAGATACGCAGTATTTT. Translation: CASSLSRTDTQYF.

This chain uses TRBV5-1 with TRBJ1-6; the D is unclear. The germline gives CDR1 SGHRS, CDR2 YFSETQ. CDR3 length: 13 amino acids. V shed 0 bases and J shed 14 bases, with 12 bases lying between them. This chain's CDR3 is CASSLEALKTLHF. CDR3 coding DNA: TGCGCCAGCAGCTTGGAAGCTCTTAAGACCCTCCACTTT.

The CDR3 here is CAWTSLGRETQYF. CDR3 nucleotide sequence: TGTGCCTGGACCTCTCTCGGGAGGGAGACCCAGTACTTC. The chain employs TRBV30 and TRBJ2-5; 7 nucleotides align to TRBD2. The junction had 7 bases not matched to a gene; V was cut back by 4 bases and J by 5 bases. This CDR3 spans 13 amino acids. Germline assignment: CDR1 GTSNPN and CDR2 SVGIG (reference sequence).

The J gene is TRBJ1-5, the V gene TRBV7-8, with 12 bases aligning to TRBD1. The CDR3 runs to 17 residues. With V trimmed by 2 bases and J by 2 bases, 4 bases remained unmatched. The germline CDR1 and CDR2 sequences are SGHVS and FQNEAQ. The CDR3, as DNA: TGTGCCAGCAGCTTACGGGACAGGGGGCGCGGCAATCAGCCCCAGCATTTT. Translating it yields CASSLRDRGRGNQPQHF.

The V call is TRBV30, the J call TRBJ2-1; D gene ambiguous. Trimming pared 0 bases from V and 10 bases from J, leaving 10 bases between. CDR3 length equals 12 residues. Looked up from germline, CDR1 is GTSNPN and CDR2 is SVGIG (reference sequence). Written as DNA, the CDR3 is TGTGCCTGGAGTGTTACCCCCCGGGAGCAGTTCTTC. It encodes CAWSVTPREQFF.

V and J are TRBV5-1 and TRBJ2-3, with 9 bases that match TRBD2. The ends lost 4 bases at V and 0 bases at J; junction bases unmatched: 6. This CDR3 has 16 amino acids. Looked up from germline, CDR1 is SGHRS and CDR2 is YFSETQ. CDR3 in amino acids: CASSPPTSGSTDTQYF. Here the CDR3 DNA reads TGCGCCAGCAGCCCGCCGACTAGCGGTAGCACAGATACGCAGTATTTT.

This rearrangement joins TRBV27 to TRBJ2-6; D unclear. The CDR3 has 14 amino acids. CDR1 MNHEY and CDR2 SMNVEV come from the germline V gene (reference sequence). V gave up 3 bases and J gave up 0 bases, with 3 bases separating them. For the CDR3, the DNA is TGTGCCAGCAGTTTCCTCTCTGGGGCCAACGTCCTGACTTTC. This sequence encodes CASSFLSGANVLTF. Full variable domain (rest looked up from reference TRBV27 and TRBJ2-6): EAQVTQNPRYLITVTGKKLTVTCSQNMNHEYMSWYRQDPGLGLRQIYYSMNVEVTDKGDVPEGYKVSRKEKRNFPLILESPSPNQTSLYFCASSFLSGANVLTFGAGSRLTVL.

The CDR3 sequence: CASSFLGQGPYGYTF. Written as DNA, the CDR3 is TGTGCCAGCAGTTTTCTCGGACAGGGGCCTTATGGCTACACCTTC. The V call is TRBV27, the J call TRBJ1-2; 9 nucleotides line up with TRBD1. CDR3 length equals 15 residues. In germline, CDR1 is MNHEY, CDR2 SMNVEV (reference sequence). V lost 3 bases to trimming and J lost 5 bases; unmatched junction nucleotides: 7.

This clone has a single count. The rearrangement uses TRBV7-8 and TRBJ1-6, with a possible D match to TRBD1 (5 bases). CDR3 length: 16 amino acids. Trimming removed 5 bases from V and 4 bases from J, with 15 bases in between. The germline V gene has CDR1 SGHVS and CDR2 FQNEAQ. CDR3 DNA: TGTGCCAGCAGCCCCAACCAGGGTGGATATAATTCACCCCTCCACTTT. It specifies CASSPNQGGYNSPLHF.

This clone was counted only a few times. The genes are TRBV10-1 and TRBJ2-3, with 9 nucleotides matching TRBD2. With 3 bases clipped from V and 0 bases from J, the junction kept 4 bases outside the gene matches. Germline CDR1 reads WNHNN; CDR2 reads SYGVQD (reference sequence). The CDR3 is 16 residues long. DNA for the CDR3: TGCGCCAGCAGTGAAAGGACTAGCGCTAGCACAGATACGCAGTATTTT. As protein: CASSERTSASTDTQYF.

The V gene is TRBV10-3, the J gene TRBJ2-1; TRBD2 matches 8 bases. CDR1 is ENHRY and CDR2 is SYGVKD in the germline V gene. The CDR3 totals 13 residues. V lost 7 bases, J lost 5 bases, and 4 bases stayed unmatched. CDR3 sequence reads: CAITGGMNNEQFF. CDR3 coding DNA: TGTGCCATCACGGGGGGGATGAACAATGAGCAGTTCTTC.

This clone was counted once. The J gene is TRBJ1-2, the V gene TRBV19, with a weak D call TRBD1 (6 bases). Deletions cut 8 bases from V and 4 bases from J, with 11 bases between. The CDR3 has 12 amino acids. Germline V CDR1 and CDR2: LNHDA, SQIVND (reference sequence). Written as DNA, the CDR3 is TGTGCCAGTGGACAGAGATCCTATGGCTACACCTTC. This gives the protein CASGQRSYGYTF.

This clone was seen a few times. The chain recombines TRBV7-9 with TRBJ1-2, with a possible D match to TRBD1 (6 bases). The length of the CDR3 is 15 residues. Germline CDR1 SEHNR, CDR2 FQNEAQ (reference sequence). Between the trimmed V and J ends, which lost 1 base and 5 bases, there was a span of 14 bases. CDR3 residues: CASSLGRGRGYGYTF. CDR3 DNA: TGTGCCAGCAGCTTAGGGCGGGGGCGAGGGTATGGCTACACCTTC. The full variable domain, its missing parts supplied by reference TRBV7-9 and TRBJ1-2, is DTGVSQNPRHKITKRGQNVTFRCDPISEHNRLYWYRQTLGQGPEFLTYFQNEAQLEKSRLLSDRFSAERPKGSFSTLEIQRTEQGDSAMYLCASSLGRGRGYGYTFGSGTRLTVV.

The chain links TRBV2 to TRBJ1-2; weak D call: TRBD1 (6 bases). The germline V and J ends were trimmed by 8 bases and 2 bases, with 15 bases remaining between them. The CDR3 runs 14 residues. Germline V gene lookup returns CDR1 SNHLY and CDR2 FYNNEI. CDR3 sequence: CASGADRTNYGYTF. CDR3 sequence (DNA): TGTGCCAGCGGAGCCGACAGGACAAACTATGGCTACACCTTC.

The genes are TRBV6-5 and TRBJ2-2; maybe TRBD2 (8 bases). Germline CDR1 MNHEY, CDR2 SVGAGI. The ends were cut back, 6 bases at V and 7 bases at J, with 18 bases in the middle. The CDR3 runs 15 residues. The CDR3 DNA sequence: TGTGCCAGCAGCCCTGACAGGGCGGGGGGCGGGGAGCTGTTTTTT. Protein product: CASSPDRAGGGELFF.

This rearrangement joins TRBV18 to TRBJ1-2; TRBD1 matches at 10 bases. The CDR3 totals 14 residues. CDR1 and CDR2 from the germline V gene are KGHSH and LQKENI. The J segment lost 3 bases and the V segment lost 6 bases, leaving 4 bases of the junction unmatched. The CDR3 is CASSRGQGDYGYTF. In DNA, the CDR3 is TGTGCCAGCTCGCGCGGACAGGGGGACTATGGCTACACCTTC.